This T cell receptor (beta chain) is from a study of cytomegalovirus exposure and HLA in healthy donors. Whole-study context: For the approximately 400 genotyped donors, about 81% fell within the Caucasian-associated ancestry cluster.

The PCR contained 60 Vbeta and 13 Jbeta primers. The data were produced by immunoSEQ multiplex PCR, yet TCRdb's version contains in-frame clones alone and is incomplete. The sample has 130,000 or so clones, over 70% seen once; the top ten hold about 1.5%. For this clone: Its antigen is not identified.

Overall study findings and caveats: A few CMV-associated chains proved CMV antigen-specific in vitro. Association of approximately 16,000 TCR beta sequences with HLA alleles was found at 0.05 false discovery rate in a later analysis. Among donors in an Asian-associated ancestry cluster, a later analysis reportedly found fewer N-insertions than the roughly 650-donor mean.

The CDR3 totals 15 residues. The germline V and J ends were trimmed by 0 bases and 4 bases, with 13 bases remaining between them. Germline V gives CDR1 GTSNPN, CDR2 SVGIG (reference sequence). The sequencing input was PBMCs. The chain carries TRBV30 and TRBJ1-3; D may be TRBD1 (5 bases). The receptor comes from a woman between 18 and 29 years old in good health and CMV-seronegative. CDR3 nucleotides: TGTGCCTGGAGTGTACTTGGGCAGGGCGGAAACACCATATATTTT. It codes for CAWSVLGQGGNTIYF.